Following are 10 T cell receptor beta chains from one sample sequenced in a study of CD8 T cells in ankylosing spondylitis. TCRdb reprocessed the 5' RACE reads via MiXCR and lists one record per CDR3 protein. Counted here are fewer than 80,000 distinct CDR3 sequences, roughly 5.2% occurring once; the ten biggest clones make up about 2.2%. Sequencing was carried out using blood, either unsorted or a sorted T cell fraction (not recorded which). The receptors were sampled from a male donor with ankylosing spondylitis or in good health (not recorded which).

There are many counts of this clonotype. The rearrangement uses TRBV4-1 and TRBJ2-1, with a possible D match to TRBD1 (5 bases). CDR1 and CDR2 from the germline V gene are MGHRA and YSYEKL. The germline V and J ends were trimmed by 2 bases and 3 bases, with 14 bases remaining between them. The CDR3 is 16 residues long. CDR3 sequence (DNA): TGCGCCAGCAGCCAAATAATTGGGCAGGGCTACAATGAGCAGTTCTTC. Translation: CASSQIIGQGYNEQFF.

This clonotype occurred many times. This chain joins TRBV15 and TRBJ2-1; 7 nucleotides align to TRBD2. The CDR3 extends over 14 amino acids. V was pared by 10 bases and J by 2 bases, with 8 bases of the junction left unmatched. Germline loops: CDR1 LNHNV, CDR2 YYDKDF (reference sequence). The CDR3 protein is CASASGGPYNEQFF. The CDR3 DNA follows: TGTGCCAGCGCTTCGGGGGGTCCCTACAATGAGCAGTTCTTC.

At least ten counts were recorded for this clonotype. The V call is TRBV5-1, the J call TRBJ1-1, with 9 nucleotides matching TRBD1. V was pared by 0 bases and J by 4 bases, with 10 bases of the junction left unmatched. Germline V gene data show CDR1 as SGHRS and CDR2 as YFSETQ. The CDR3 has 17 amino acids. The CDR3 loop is CASSLGGQGRTGTEAFF. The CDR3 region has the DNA TGCGCCAGCAGCTTGGGGGGACAGGGTCGGACGGGCACTGAAGCTTTCTTT. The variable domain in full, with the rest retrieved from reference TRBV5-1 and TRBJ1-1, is KAGVTQTPRYLIKTRGQQVTLSCSPISGHRSVSWYQQTPGQGLQFLFEYFSETQRNKGNFPGRFSGRQFSNSRSEMNVSTLELGDSALYLCASSLGGQGRTGTEAFFGQGTRLTVV.

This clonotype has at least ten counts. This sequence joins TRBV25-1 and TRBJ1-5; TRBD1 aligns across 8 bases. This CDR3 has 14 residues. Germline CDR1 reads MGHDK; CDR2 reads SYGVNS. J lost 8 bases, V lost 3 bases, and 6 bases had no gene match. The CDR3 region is CASSDSGGKEPQHF. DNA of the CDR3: TGTGCCAGCAGTGACTCAGGGGGCAAGGAGCCCCAGCATTTT.

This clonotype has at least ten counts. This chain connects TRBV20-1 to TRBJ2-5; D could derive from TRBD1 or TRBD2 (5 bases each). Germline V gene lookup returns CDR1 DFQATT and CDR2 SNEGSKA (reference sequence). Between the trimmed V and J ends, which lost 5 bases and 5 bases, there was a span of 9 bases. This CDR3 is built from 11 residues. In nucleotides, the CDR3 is TGCAGTGCTTGGGGGACGGAGACCCAGTACTTC. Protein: CSAWGTETQYF.

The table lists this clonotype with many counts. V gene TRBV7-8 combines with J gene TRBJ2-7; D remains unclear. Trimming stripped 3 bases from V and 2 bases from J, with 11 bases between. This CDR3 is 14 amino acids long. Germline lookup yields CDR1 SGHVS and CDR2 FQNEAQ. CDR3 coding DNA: TGTGCCAGCAGCTTGGTTCTGGAAACCTACGAGCAGTACTTC. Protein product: CASSLVLETYEQYF.

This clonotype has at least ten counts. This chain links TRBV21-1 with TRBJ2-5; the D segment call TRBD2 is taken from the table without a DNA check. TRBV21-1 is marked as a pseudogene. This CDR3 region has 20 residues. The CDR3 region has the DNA TGTGCCAGCAGCAACCAACTAGTAGCCCGTTGGCGGGGGAACCAAGAGACCCAGTACTTC. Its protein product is CASSNQLVARWRGNQETQYF.

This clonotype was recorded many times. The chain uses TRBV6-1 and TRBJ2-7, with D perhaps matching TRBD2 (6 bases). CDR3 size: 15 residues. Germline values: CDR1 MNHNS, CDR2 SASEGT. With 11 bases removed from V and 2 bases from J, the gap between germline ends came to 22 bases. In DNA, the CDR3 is TGTGCCTGTAGTGCGATGGCGGGATCGCCCTACGAGCAGTACTTC. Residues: CACSAMAGSPYEQYF.

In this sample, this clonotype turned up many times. Written as DNA, the CDR3 is TGTGCCAGCTCACGTCAAACAGTGGATGAGCAGTTCTTC. Amino acid sequence: CASSRQTVDEQFF. The V and J genes are TRBV18 and TRBJ2-1, with D unclear. Trimming pared 4 bases from V and 8 bases from J, leaving 12 bases between. This CDR3 is 13 amino acids long. The germline V gene has CDR1 KGHSH and CDR2 LQKENI.

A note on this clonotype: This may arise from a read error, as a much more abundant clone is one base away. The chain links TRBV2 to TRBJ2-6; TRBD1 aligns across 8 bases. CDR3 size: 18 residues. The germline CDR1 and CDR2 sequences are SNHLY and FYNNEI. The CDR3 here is CACSLEGQVITGANVLTF. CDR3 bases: TGTGCCTGCAGTTTAGAGGGACAGGTAATCACTGGGGCCAACGTCCTGACTTTC.